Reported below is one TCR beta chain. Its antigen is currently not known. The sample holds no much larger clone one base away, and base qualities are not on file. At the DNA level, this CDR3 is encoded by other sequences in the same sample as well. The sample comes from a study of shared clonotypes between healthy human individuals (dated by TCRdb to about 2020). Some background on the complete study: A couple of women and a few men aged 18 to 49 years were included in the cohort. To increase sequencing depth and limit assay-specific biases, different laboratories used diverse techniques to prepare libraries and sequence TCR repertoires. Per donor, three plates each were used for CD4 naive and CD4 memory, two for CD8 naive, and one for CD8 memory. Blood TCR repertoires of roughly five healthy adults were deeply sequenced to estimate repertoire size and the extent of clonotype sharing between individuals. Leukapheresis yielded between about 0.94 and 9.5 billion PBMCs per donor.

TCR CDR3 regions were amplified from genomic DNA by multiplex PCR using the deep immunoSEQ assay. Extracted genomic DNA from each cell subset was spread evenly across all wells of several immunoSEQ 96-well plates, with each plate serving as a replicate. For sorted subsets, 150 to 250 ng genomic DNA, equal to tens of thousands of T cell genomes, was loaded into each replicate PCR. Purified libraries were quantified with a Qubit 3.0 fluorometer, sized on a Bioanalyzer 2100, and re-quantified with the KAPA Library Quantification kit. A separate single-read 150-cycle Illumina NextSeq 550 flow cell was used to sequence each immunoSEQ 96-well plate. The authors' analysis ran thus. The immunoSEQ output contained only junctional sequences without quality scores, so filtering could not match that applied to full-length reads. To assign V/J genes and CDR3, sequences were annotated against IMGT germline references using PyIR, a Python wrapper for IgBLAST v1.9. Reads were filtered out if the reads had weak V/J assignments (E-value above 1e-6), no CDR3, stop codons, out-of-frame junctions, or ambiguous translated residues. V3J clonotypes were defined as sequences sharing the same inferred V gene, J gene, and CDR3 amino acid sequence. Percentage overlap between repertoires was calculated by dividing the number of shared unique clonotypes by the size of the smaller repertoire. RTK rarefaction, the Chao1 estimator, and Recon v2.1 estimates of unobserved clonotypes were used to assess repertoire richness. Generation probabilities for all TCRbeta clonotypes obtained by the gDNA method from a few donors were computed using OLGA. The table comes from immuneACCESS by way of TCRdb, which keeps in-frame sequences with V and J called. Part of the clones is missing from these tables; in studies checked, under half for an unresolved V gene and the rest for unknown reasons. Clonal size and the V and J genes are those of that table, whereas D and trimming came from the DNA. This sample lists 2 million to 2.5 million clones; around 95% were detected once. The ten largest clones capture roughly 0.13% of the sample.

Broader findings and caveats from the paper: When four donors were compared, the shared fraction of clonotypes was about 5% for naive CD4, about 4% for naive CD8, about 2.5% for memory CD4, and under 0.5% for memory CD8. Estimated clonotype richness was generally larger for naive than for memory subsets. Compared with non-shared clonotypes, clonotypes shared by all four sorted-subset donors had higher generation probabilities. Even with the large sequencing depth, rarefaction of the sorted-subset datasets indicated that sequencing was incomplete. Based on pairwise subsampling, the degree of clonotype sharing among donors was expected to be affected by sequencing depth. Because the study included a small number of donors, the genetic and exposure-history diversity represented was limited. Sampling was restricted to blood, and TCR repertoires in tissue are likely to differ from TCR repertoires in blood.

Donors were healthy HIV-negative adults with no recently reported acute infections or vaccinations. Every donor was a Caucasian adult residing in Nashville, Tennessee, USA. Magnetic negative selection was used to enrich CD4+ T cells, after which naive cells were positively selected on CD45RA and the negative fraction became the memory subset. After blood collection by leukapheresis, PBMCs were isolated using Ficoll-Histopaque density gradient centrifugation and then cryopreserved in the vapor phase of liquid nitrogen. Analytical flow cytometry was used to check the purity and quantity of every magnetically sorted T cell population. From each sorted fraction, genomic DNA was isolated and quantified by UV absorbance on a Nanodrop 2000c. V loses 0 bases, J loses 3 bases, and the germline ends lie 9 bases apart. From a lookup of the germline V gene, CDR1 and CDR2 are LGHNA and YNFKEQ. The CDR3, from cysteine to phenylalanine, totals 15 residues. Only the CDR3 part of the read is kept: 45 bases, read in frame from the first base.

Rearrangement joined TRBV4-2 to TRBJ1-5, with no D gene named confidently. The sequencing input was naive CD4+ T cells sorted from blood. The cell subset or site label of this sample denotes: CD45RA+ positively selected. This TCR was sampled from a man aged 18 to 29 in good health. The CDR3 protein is CASSQEGGSNQPQHF. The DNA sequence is TGTGCCAGCAGCCAAGAGGGCGGTTCCAATCAGCCCCAGCATTTT.